This note documents a single T cell receptor (beta chain) sequence. This sample was included in a study of T cell changes during pregnancy in multiple sclerosis. The CDR3 loop spans 14 amino acids. The J segment lost 7 bases and the V segment lost 8 bases, leaving 8 bases of the junction unmatched. CDR1 and CDR2 from the germline V gene are SNHLY and FYNNEI. Clones were read by immunoSEQ multiplex PCR, and TCRdb kept only the in-frame ones, dropping some. The sample has 60,000 or so clones; 80% to 95% are singletons. The rearrangement links TRBV2 to TRBJ1-6; 7 bases are shared with TRBD1. This material consisted of peripheral blood, taken in the second trimester of pregnancy. The source of this sequence is a female donor in good health, enrolled as a control in a pregnancy study. The CDR3 coding sequence is TGTGCCAGCCGACTAAAACAGGGGAATTCACCCCTCCACTTT. As protein: CASRLKQGNSPLHF.